The T cell receptor (beta chain) under discussion was sequenced for a study of monozygotic twins with inflammatory bowel disease. Germline V lookup: CDR1 KGHDR, CDR2 SFDVKD. This CDR3 has 13 amino acids. After re-calling the 5' RACE reads, TCRdb lists one entry per CDR3 protein, DNA absent. The specimen's table records about 210,000 distinct CDR3 sequences. The sequencing sample was made of blood. The sequence was obtained from a human donor with ulcerative colitis or Crohn's disease, or a healthy co-twin of an affected twin (not recorded which). The chain recombines TRBV24-1 with TRBJ1-5; there is no DNA to check the TCRdb D call of TRBD1. CDR3 amino acids: CATSDWGNQPQHF.